This T cell receptor (beta chain) was identified during a study of T cells expressing NK-cell markers. Study-wide context: Seven of eight sequenced donors tested HCMV-seropositive; one tested seronegative.

A remark on this clonotype: The antigen remains undetermined.

Study-level findings and limits: NKG2C+ dominant clonotypes from over five donors made up about 1.0-8% of CD8+ T cells.

CDR1 is SGHTA, CDR2 FQGNSA, per germline. The CDR3 contains 15 residues. As the method of synthesis, 5'RACE template switching with UMIs yielded TCR beta cDNA. TCRdb re-called the 5' RACE reads and gives one entry per CDR3 protein, without DNA. The sample has 500,000 to 700,000 distinct CDR3 sequences; the top ten hold about 3.6%. The chain recombines TRBV7-2 with TRBJ2-3. The source is a man aged 18 to 29 in good health. Material: blood T cells: a sorted CD56 or NKG2C T cell subset, CD4+ or CD8+ T cells, or bulk PBMC T cells (not recorded which). This chain's CDR3 is CASSPSGVLTDTQYF.